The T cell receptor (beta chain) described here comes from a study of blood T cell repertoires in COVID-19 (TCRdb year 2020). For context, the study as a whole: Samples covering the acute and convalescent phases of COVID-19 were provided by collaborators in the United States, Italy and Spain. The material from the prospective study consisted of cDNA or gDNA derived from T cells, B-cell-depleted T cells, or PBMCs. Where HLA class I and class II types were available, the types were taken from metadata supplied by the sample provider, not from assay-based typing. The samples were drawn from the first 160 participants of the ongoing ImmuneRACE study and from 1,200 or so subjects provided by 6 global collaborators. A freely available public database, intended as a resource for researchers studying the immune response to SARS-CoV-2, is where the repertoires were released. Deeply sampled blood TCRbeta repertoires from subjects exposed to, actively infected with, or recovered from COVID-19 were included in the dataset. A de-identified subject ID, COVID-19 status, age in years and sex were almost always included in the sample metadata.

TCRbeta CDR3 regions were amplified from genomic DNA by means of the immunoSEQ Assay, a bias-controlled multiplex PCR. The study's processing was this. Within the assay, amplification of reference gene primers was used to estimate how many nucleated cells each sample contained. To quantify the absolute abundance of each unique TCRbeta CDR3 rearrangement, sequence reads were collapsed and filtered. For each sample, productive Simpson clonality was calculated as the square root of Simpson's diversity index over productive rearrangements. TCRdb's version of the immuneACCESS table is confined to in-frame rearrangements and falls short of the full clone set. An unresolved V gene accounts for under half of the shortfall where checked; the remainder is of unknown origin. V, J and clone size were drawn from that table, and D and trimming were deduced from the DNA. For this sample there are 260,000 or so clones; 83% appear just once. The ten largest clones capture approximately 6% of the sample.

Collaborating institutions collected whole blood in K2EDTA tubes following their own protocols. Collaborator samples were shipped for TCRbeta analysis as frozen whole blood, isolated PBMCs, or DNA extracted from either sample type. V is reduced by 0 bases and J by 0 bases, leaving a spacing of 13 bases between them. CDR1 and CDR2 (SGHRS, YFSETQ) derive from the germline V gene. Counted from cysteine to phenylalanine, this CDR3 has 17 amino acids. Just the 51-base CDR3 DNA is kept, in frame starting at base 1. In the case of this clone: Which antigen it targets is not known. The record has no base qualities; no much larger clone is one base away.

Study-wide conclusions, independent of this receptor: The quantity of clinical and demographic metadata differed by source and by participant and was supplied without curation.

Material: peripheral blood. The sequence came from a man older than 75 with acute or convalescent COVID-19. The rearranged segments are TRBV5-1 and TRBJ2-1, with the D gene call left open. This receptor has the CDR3 CASSLDLTYSSYNEQFF. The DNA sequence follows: TGCGCCAGCAGCTTGGACCTCACTTACAGCTCCTACAATGAGCAGTTCTTC.